Presented here are 20 T cell receptor beta chains from one specimen sequenced in a study of cytomegalovirus exposure and HLA in healthy donors. Amplification used 60 Vbeta primers and 13 Jbeta primers. The data were produced by immunoSEQ multiplex PCR, yet TCRdb's version contains in-frame clones alone and is incomplete. The sample has 150,000 to 200,000 clones, roughly 79% seen once. Input material: PBMCs. The receptors come from a male donor in good health and CMV-seronegative.

The V and J genes are TRBV29-1 and TRBJ1-2; 10 nucleotides align to TRBD1. Germline V gene sequence: CDR1 SQVTM, CDR2 ANQGSEA. The CDR3 contains 13 residues. The CDR3 region has the DNA TGCAGTTCCGGGACAGGGGTAGTGGATGGCTACACCTTC. This codes for CSSGTGVVDGYTF.

In regard to this clone: This CDR3 is also generated by other DNA sequences in the sample. The chain combines TRBV29-1 with TRBJ1-1; a possible D gene is TRBD1 (5 bases). The CDR3 spans 13 residues. The V gene's germline CDR1 is SQVTM and CDR2 ANQGSEA. V was clipped by 4 bases and J by 7 bases, with 16 bases between them. CDR3 loop: CSVGGDFANEAFF. CDR3 nucleotides: TGCAGCGTTGGGGGGGACTTTGCGAATGAAGCTTTCTTT.

The chain employs TRBV9 and TRBJ1-1; D may be TRBD1 (5 bases). Trimming took 4 bases from V and 8 from J, leaving 15 bases between them. Germline V gene lookup returns CDR1 SGDLS and CDR2 YYNGEE. The CDR3 length is 13 residues. The CDR3 is CASSPVGRAEAFF. The CDR3 DNA reads TGTGCCAGCAGCCCCGTGGGCAGGGCCGAAGCTTTCTTT.

The chain carries TRBV30 and TRBJ1-1; D is possibly TRBD1 (5 bases). Germline loops: CDR1 GTSNPN, CDR2 SVGIG (reference sequence). This CDR3 is 13 amino acids long. Trimming removed 4 bases from V and 6 bases from J, with 15 bases in between. The CDR3 DNA is TGTGCCTGGAAACGGGGGAGTGTGGCTGAAGCTTTCTTT. Translated: CAWKRGSVAEAFF.

The chain combines TRBV27 with TRBJ2-2; weak D call: TRBD1 (6 bases). V lost 5 bases, J lost 4 bases, and 11 bases lay in between. Germline CDR1 is MNHEY and CDR2 is SMNVEV (reference sequence). This CDR3 is built from 14 residues. Here the CDR3 reads CASSRRGGTGELFF. The CDR3 coding sequence is TGTGCCAGCAGTCGTCGAGGGGGCACCGGGGAGCTGTTTTTT.

The gene calls are TRBV30 and TRBJ1-3, with a tentative D call TRBD1 (6 bases). The CDR3 is 13 residues long. V shed 7 bases and J shed 0 bases, with 10 bases lying between them. Germline V gene sequence: CDR1 GTSNPN, CDR2 SVGIG (reference sequence). CDR3 sequence (DNA): TGTGCCTACAGGGATAGCTCTGGAAACACCATATATTTT. It yields the protein CAYRDSSGNTIYF.

The chain combines TRBV4-1 with TRBJ1-5; TRBD1 aligns across 9 bases. The germline gives CDR1 MGHRA, CDR2 YSYEKL. The CDR3 contains 19 residues. V gave up 1 base and J gave up 0 bases; unmatched junction bases: 10. The CDR3 nucleotides read TGCGCCAGCAGCCAAGGTCCGGGACAGGGTGAACATAGCAATCAGCCCCAGCATTTT. This codes for CASSQGPGQGEHSNQPQHF.

The chain recombines TRBV20-1 with TRBJ2-3, with D uncertain. The CDR3 has 10 residues. Trimming took off 3 bases at V and 5 bases at J, with 3 bases between the two ends. The germline V gene has CDR1 DFQATT and CDR2 SNEGSKA (reference sequence). For the CDR3, the DNA is TGCAGTGCTAGCCAAGATACGCAGTATTTT. It specifies CSASQDTQYF.

This clone has just a few counts. The rearrangement joins TRBV10-3 to TRBJ2-7, with 7 positions matching TRBD2. This CDR3 is 17 amino acids long. Germline V gene sequence: CDR1 ENHRY, CDR2 SYGVKD. After removal of 0 bases from V and 1 base from J, the junction contained 9 bases not matched to a gene. CDR3 loop: CAISESPSGTVSYEQYF. CDR3 DNA: TGTGCCATCAGTGAGTCCCCGAGCGGGACCGTATCCTACGAGCAGTACTTC.

For this clone: Compared with germline, one end of the junction differs, possibly owing to a read error. The V gene is TRBV7-9, the J gene TRBJ1-2, with D possibly being TRBD1 (5 bases). The germline CDR1 and CDR2 sequences are SEHNR and FQNEAQ (reference sequence). There are 18 residues in the CDR3. CDR3 in amino acids: CSSSWSGQGRGRDYGYTF. CDR3 bases: TGTTCCAGCAGCTGGTCGGGCCAGGGAAGGGGTCGGGACTATGGCTACACCTTC. The variable domain in full, completed from reference TRBV7-9 and TRBJ1-2, reads DTGVSQNPRHKITKRGQNVTFRCDPISEHNRLYWYRQTLGQGPEFLTYFQNEAQLEKSRLLSDRFSAERPKGSFSTLEIQRTEQGDSAMYLCSSSWSGQGRGRDYGYTFGSGTRLTVV.

This clone appeared a few times. The chain couples TRBV5-4 to TRBJ2-5, with 8 nucleotides matching TRBD2. The CDR3 runs 15 residues. The J segment lost 13 bases and the V segment lost 0 bases, leaving 14 bases of the junction unmatched. CDR1 SGHNT and CDR2 YYREEE come from the germline V gene (reference sequence). In DNA form, the CDR3 reads TGTGCCAGCAGCTTGGACCAGGGTTTGGAGCGGGAGTGGTACTTC. This encodes CASSLDQGLEREWYF. The full variable domain, its missing parts supplied by reference TRBV5-4 and TRBJ2-5, is ETGVTQSPTHLIKTRGQQVTLRCSSQSGHNTVSWYQQALGQGPQFIFQYYREEENGRGNFPPRFSGLQFPNYSSELNVNALELDDSALYLCASSLDQGLEREWYFGPGTRLLVL.

The chain joins TRBV15 to TRBJ2-4; maybe TRBD1 (6 bases). Germline assignment: CDR1 LNHNV and CDR2 YYDKDF (reference sequence). Trimming took off 2 bases at V and 0 bases at J, with 14 bases between the two ends. CDR3 length: 17 residues. In DNA form, the CDR3 reads TGTGCCACCAGCAGACCCCCCAGGGGCTTAGCCAAAAACATTCAGTACTTC. The encoded protein is CATSRPPRGLAKNIQYF.

CDR3 sequence (DNA): TGTGCCAGCGGGAACCCAGGGAGGCAGCCCCAGCATTTT. Amino acid sequence: CASGNPGRQPQHF. The chain links TRBV6-1 to TRBJ1-5; D perhaps matches TRBD1 (5 bases). Looked up from germline, CDR1 is MNHNS and CDR2 is SASEGT. Between the trimmed V and J ends, which lost 8 bases and 7 bases, there was a span of 15 bases. This CDR3 is built from 13 residues.

The chain uses TRBV28 and TRBJ1-5; D is perhaps TRBD1 (6 bases). The germline CDR1 and CDR2 sequences are MDHEN and SYDVKM. Trimming left V 6 bases short and J 7 bases short, with 16 bases between. The CDR3 is made up of 14 amino acids. The CDR3 DNA sequence: TGTGCCAGCAGAGGGGGAGCTGGGCGGCAGCCCCAGCATTTT. Protein: CASRGGAGRQPQHF.

V usage is TRBV10-3 and J usage is TRBJ2-7; TRBD2 might be the D (5 bases). V was clipped by 0 bases and J by 3 bases, with 12 bases between them. In germline, CDR1 is ENHRY, CDR2 SYGVKD. The CDR3 totals 15 residues. CDR3 coding DNA: TGTGCCATCAGTGAGTCGCCGGGGTCCGGCTACGAGCAGTACTTC. Protein sequence: CAISESPGSGYEQYF.

The V gene is TRBV28, the J gene TRBJ2-7; possibly TRBD2 for D (6 bases). The CDR3 is made up of 12 amino acids. Germline CDR1 MDHEN, CDR2 SYDVKM. With 6 bases removed from V and 3 bases from J, the gap between germline ends came to 9 bases. CDR3 bases: TGTGCCAGCAGCCCGGGAGACTACGAGCAGTACTTC. As protein: CASSPGDYEQYF. The full variable domain, with the rest looked up from reference TRBV28 and TRBJ2-7, is DVKVTQSSRYLVKRTGEKVFLECVQDMDHENMFWYRQDPGLGLRLIYFSYDVKMKEKGDIPEGYSVSREKKERFSLILESASTNQTSMYLCASSPGDYEQYFGPGTRLTVT.

This chain uses TRBV6-1 with TRBJ1-1; 8 positions match TRBD1. The V segment lost 4 bases and the J segment 1 base; nucleotides outside the gene matches: 5. Germline V gene lookup returns CDR1 MNHNS and CDR2 SASEGT. CDR3 length: 15 amino acids. The CDR3: CASSGQGSGNTEAFF. CDR3 bases: TGTGCCAGCAGTGGACAGGGGTCGGGGAACACTGAAGCTTTCTTT.

CDR3 in amino acids: CASSRQVSGNTIYF. Written as DNA, the CDR3 is TGTGCCAGCAGCCGTCAGGTGTCTGGAAACACCATATATTTT. The chain joins TRBV7-9 to TRBJ1-3; no clear D gene. The ends were cut back, 5 bases at V and 1 base at J, with 9 bases in the middle. The germline CDR1 and CDR2 sequences are SEHNR and FQNEAQ (reference sequence). The length of the CDR3 is 14 residues.

This clone occurred a few times. The V gene is TRBV13, the J gene TRBJ1-3; no firm D call. V lost 2 bases and J 0 bases, leaving 8 bases between the germline ends. Germline CDR1 PRHDT, CDR2 FYEKMQ (reference sequence). The CDR3 covers 15 residues. DNA of the CDR3: TGTGCCAGCAGCTTACCAGTCTCCTCTGGAAACACCATATATTTT. Its translation is CASSLPVSSGNTIYF. Based on the CDR3 plus reference TRBV13 and TRBJ1-3, the full variable domain is AAGVIQSPRHLIKEKRETATLKCYPIPRHDTVYWYQQGPGQDPQFLISFYEKMQSDKGSIPDRFSAQQFSDYHSELNMSSLELGDSALYFCASSLPVSSGNTIYFGEGSWLTVV.

V and J are TRBV6-5 and TRBJ1-2; no clear D gene. V shed 5 bases and J shed 2 bases, with 9 bases lying between them. The CDR3 covers 13 residues. Per the germline V gene, CDR1 is MNHEY and CDR2 is SVGAGI. The DNA of the CDR3 is TGTGCCAGCAGTGAAAACAGCAACTATGGCTACACCTTC. Translating gives CASSENSNYGYTF.